This TCR beta chain was obtained from a study of T cells in Graves' hyperthyroidism and ophthalmopathy. Study in general: Pretreatment peripheral blood was obtained at initial diagnosis.

Amplification targeted TCR beta CDR3 regions from RNA transcripts. The primer set for the first-round RT-PCR of the TCR CDR3 was HTBI. MiXCR was run by TCRdb on the multiplex PCR reads, yielding one entry per CDR3 protein. The sample comprises over 550,000 distinct CDR3 sequences, over 15% of which are singletons, and 15% to 20% rests with the top ten. Patients aged 18 to 65 with hyperthyroidism were newly diagnosed, with duration under 2 months. Sequencing was carried out using blood. This receptor was obtained from a woman aged 18 to 35 with Graves' hyperthyroidism.

In DNA, the CDR3 is TGTGCCAGCAGTTTCCCCCCGACAAGAGTACACACTGAAGCTTTCTTT. It is translated as CASSFPPTRVHTEAFF. V usage is TRBV27 and J usage is TRBJ1-1; D is unresolved. Trimming pared 3 bases from V and 3 bases from J, leaving 17 bases between. The CDR3 is 16 amino acids. The germline gives CDR1 MNHEY, CDR2 SMNVEV (reference sequence).